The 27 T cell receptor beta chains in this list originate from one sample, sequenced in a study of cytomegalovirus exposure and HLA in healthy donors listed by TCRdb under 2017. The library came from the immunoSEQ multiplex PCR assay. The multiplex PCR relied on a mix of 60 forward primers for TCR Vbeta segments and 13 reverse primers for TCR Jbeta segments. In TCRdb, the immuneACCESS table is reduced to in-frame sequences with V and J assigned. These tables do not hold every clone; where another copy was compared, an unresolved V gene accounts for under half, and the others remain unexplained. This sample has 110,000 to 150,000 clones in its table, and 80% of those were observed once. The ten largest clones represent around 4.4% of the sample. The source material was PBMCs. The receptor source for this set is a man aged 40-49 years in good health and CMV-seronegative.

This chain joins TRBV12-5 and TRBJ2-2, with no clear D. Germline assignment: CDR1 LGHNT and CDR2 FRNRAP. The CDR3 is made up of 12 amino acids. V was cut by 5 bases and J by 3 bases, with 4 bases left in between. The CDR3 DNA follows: TGTGCTAGTGGTCCCGACACCGGGGAGCTGTTTTTT. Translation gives CASGPDTGELFF.

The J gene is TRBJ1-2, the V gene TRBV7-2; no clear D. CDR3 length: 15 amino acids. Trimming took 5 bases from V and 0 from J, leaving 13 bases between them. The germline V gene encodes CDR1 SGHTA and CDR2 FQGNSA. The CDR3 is CASSQEEGANYGYTF. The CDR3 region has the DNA TGTGCCAGCAGCCAAGAGGAGGGAGCTAACTATGGCTACACCTTC.

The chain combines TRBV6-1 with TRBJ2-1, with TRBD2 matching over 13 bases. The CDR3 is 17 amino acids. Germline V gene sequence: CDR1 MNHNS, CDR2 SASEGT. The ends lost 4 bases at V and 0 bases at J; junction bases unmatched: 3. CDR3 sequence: CASSVTSGGSSYNEQFF. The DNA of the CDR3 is TGTGCCAGCAGTGTGACTAGCGGGGGGAGCTCCTACAATGAGCAGTTCTTC.

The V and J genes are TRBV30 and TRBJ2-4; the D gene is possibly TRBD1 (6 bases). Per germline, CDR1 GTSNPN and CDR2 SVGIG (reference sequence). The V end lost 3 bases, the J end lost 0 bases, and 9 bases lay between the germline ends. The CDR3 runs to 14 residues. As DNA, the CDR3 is TGTGCCTGGAGCCAACAGGGAGCCAAAAACATTCAGTACTTC. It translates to CAWSQQGAKNIQYF.

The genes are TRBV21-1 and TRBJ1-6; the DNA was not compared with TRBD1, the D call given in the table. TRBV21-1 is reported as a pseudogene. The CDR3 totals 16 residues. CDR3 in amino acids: CASNPRDRALNSPLHF. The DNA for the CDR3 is TGTGCCAGCAACCCACGGGACAGAGCTCTTAATTCACCCCTCCACTTT.

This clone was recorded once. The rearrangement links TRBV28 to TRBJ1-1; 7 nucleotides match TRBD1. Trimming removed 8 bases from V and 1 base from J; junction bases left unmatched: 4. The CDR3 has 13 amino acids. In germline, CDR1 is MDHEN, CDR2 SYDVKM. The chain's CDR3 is CASLGTANTEAFF. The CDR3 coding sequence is TGTGCCAGCCTTGGGACAGCGAACACTGAAGCTTTCTTT.

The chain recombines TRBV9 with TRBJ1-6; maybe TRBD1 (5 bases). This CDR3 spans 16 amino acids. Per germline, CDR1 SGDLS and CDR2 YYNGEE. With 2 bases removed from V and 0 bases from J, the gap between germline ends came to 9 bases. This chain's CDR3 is CASSVVDSSYNSPLHF. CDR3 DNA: TGTGCCAGCAGCGTCGTCGACAGCTCCTATAATTCACCCCTCCACTTT.

CDR3 coding DNA: TGCGCCAGCGCCGGGACAGGGGTTCCCCCCTACGAGCAGTACTTC. This gives the protein CASAGTGVPPYEQYF. This sequence joins TRBV10-2 and TRBJ2-7, with 10 positions matching TRBD1. V lost 8 bases to trimming and J lost 2 bases; unmatched junction nucleotides: 9. The V gene's germline CDR1 is WSHSY and CDR2 SAAADI. The CDR3 covers 15 residues.

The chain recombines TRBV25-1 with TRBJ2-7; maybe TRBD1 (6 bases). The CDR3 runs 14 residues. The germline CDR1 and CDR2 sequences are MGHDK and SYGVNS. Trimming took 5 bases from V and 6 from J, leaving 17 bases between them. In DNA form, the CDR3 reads TGTGCCAGCAGTCCCAGGACAGTCCAGGCCGAGCAGTACTTC. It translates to CASSPRTVQAEQYF.

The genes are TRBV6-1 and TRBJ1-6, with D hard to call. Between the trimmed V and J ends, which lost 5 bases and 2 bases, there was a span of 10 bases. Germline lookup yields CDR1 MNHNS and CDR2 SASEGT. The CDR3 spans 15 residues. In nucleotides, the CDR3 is TGTGCCAGCAGTCACGACACAACCTATAATTCACCCCTCCACTTT. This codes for CASSHDTTYNSPLHF.

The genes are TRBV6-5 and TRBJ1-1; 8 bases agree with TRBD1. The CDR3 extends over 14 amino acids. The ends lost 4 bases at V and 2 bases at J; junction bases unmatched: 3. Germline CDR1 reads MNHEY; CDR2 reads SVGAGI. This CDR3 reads CASSWDRRNTEAFF. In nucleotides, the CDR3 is TGTGCCAGCAGTTGGGACAGGAGAAACACTGAAGCTTTCTTT.

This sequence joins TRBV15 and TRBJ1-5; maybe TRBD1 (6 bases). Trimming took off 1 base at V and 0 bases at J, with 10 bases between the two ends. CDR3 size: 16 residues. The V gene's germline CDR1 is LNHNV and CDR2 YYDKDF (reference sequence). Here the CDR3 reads CATSRGQGNSNQPQHF. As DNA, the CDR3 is TGTGCCACCAGCAGAGGGCAGGGGAATAGCAATCAGCCCCAGCATTTT.

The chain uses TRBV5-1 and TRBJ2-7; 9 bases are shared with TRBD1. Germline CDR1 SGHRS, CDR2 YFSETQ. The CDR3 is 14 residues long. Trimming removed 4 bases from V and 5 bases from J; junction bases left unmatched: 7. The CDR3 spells CASSPRTGDHEQYF. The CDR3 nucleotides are TGCGCCAGCAGCCCGAGGACAGGGGACCACGAGCAGTACTTC.

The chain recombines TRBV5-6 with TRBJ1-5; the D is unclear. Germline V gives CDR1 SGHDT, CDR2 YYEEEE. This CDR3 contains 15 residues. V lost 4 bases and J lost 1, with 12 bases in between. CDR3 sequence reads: CASSRGVLSNQPQHF. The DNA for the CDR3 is TGTGCCAGCAGCCGTGGAGTATTGAGCAATCAGCCCCAGCATTTT.

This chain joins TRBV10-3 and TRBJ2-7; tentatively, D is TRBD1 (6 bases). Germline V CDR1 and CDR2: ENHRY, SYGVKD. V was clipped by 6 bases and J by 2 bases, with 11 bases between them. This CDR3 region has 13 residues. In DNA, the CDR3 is TGTGCCATCAGCCCCGGGACAACCTACGAGCAGTACTTC. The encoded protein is CAISPGTTYEQYF.

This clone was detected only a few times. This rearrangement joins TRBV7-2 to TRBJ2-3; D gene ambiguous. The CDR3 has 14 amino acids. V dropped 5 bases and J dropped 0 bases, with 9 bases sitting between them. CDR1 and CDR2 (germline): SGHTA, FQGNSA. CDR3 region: CASSVLTSTDTQYF. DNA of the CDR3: TGTGCCAGCAGCGTACTCACTAGCACAGATACGCAGTATTTT.

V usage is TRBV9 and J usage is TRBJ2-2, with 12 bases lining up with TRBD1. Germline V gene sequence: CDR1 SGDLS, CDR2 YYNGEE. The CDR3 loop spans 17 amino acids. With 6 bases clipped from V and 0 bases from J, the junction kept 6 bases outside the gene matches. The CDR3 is CASTSGTGGPNTGELFF. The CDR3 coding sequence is TGTGCCAGCACTTCCGGGACAGGGGGCCCGAACACCGGGGAGCTGTTTTTT.

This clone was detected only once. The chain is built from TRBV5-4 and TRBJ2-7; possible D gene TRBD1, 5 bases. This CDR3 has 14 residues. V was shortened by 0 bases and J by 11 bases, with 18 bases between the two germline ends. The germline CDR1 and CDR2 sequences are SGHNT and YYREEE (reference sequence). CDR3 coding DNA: TGTGCCAGCAGCTTGGTCACAGGTCCCACGTCGGAGTACTTC. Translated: CASSLVTGPTSEYF.

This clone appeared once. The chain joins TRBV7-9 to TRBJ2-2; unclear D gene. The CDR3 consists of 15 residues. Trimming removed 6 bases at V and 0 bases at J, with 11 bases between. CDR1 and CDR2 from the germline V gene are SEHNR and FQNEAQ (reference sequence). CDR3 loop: CASRPASSNTGELFF. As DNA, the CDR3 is TGTGCCAGCAGGCCTGCCAGTTCGAACACCGGGGAGCTGTTTTTT.

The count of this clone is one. The CDR3 sequence: CASSVAGTEDYGYTF. Written as DNA, the CDR3 is TGTGCCAGCAGCGTAGCCGGGACAGAAGACTATGGCTACACCTTC. V is TRBV9 and J is TRBJ1-2; 7 nucleotides match TRBD1. Per germline, CDR1 SGDLS and CDR2 YYNGEE. After removal of 0 bases from V and 3 bases from J, the junction contained 5 bases not matched to a gene. This CDR3 is 15 amino acids long.

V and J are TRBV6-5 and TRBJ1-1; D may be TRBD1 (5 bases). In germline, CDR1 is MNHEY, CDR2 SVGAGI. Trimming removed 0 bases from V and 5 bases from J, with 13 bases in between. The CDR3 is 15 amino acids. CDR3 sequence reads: CASSYSVGAGTEAFF. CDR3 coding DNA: TGTGCCAGCAGTTACTCGGTGGGCGCAGGGACTGAAGCTTTCTTT.

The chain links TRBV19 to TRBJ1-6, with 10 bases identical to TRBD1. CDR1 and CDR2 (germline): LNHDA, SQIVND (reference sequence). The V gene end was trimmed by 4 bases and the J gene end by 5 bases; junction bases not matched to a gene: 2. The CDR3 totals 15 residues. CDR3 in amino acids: CASSTTGGNNSPLHF. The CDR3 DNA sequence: TGTGCCAGTAGTACGACAGGGGGCAATAATTCACCCCTCCACTTT.

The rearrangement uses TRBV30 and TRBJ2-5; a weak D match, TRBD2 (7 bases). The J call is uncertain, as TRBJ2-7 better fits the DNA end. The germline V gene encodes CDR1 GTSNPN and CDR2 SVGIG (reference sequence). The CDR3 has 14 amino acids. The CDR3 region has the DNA TGTGCCTGGAGGAGAGGGGGGGATCTCTACGAGCAGTACTTC. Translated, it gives CAWRRGGDLYEQYF.

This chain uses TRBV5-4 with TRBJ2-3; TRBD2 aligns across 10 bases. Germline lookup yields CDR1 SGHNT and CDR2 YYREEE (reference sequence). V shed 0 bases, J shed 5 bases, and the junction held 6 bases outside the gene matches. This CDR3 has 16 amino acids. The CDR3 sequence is CASSLAASGGKDTQYF. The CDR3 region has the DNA TGTGCCAGCAGCTTGGCTGCTAGCGGGGGTAAAGATACGCAGTATTTT.

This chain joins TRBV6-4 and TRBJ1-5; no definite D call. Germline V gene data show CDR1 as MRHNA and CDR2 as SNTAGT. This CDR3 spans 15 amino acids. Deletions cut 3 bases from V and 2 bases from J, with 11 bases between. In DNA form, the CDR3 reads TGTGCCAGCAGTGAAGACGGGATAGGCAATCAGCCCCAGCATTTT. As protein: CASSEDGIGNQPQHF.

CDR3 in amino acids: CSVGDREQYF. As DNA, the CDR3 is TGCAGCGTTGGAGATCGCGAGCAGTACTTC. This chain links TRBV29-1 with TRBJ2-5; no definite D call. The J call may be in error: the DNA end matches TRBJ2-7 better. This CDR3 contains 10 residues. Looked up from germline, CDR1 is SQVTM and CDR2 is ANQGSEA.

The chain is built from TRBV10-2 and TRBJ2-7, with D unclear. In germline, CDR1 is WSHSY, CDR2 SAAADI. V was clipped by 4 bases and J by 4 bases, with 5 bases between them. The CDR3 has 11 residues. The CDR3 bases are TGCGCCAGCAGTGGGCATTACGAGCAGTACTTC. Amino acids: CASSGHYEQYF.